These 21 T cell receptor beta chains originate from one sample sequenced in a study of T cell responses to AZD1222 COVID-19 vaccine. Clones were read by immunoSEQ multiplex PCR, and TCRdb kept only the in-frame ones, dropping some. The profile shows more than 85,000 clones, around nine tenths of them singletons. The specimen was peripheral blood, collected 28 days after the second AZD1222 dose. The receptors originated from an adult who received the AZD1222 COVID-19 vaccine.

In this sample, this clone turned up once. This chain uses TRBV6-2 or TRBV6-3 with TRBJ2-2; TRBD1 aligns across 8 bases. V lost 5 bases to trimming and J lost 2 bases; unmatched junction nucleotides: 4. The CDR3 is 15 residues long. Germline CDR1 reads MNHEY; CDR2 reads SVGEGT. CDR3 in DNA: TGTGCCAGCAGTCTGACAGGGGCCAACACCGGGGAGCTGTTTTTT. Its translation: CASSLTGANTGELFF.

The DNA for the CDR3 is TGTGCCAGCAGCAAAGGAGGGGCAGCAAGCTCTGGGGCCAACGTCCTGACTTTC. It yields the protein CASSKGGAASSGANVLTF. This chain joins TRBV21-1 and TRBJ2-6. TRBV21-1 is designated a pseudogene. This CDR3 contains 18 residues.

The chain employs TRBV5-1 and TRBJ2-1; D is perhaps TRBD1 (6 bases). This CDR3 region has 14 residues. Germline assignment: CDR1 SGHRS and CDR2 YFSETQ. Trimming took off 4 bases at V and 3 bases at J, with 11 bases between the two ends. For the CDR3, the DNA is TGCGCCAGCAGCCATGGACAGAGCTACAATGAGCAGTTCTTC. Translation: CASSHGQSYNEQFF.

This clone came up a few times. The rearrangement uses TRBV19 and TRBJ1-1; maybe TRBD1 (5 bases). The CDR3 runs 15 residues. V was clipped by 3 bases and J by 0 bases, with 11 bases between them. Germline CDR1 LNHDA, CDR2 SQIVND (reference sequence). The CDR3 loop is CASSIYPGLNTEAFF. The CDR3 nucleotides read TGTGCCAGTAGTATTTATCCAGGGTTGAACACTGAAGCTTTCTTT.

The chain employs TRBV27 and TRBJ1-6; 7 bases line up with TRBD1. CDR1 and CDR2 (germline): MNHEY, SMNVEV (reference sequence). CDR3 length: 16 amino acids. Trimming took 4 bases from V and 11 from J; bases not matched to a gene: 14. The CDR3 reads CASSSLTTGTGPPLHF. The DNA of the CDR3 is TGTGCCAGCAGTTCCTTAACGACAGGGACCGGGCCACCCCTCCACTTT.

This chain connects TRBV18 to TRBJ2-3; perhaps TRBD1 as D (5 bases). The V end lost 8 bases, the J end lost 7 bases, and 19 bases lay between the germline ends. This CDR3 has 14 amino acids. Looked up from germline, CDR1 is KGHSH and CDR2 is LQKENI. The CDR3 protein is CASIDQGVVNTQYF. The CDR3 coding sequence is TGTGCCAGCATTGACCAGGGCGTCGTGAATACGCAGTATTTT.

This chain links TRBV12-3 or TRBV12-4 with TRBJ2-1; D is perhaps TRBD1 (6 bases). This CDR3 region has 13 residues. Trimming took 4 bases from V and 13 from J, leaving 17 bases between them. Here the CDR3 reads CASSSAGASKQFF. CDR3 coding DNA: TGTGCCAGCAGTTCCGCAGGGGCCTCTAAACAGTTCTTC.

The rearrangement uses TRBV6-5 and TRBJ1-2; maybe TRBD1 (5 bases). V shed 6 bases and J shed 2 bases, with 16 bases lying between them. Germline CDR1 reads MNHEY; CDR2 reads SVGAGI. This CDR3 contains 15 residues. The CDR3 DNA reads TGTGCCAGCAGCGCCCAGGGCTCGGAAAACTATGGCTACACCTTC. Its protein is CASSAQGSENYGYTF.

This clone was observed a handful of times. The chain links TRBV5-1 to TRBJ2-1, with TRBD2 as a possible D gene (5 bases). V was clipped by 1 base and J by 3 bases, with 14 bases between them. The CDR3 spans 16 residues. From germline, CDR1 is SGHRS and CDR2 YFSETQ. CDR3 residues: CASSLLRGSGYNEQFF. In nucleotides, the CDR3 is TGCGCCAGCAGCTTGTTACGGGGATCGGGCTACAATGAGCAGTTCTTC. The full variable domain, rest sourced from reference TRBV5-1 and TRBJ2-1, is KAGVTQTPRYLIKTRGQQVTLSCSPISGHRSVSWYQQTPGQGLQFLFEYFSETQRNKGNFPGRFSGRQFSNSRSEMNVSTLELGDSALYLCASSLLRGSGYNEQFFGPGTRLTVL.

The V and J genes are TRBV5-1 and TRBJ2-1; 8 bases are shared with TRBD1. CDR3 size: 15 residues. Germline V gene sequence: CDR1 SGHRS, CDR2 YFSETQ. The junction had 7 bases not matched to a gene; V was cut back by 4 bases and J by 4 bases. The CDR3 sequence is CASSGRDRYYNEQFF. The CDR3, as DNA: TGCGCCAGCAGCGGCCGGGACAGGTATTACAATGAGCAGTTCTTC. The full variable domain, in which reference TRBV5-1 and TRBJ2-1 provide the parts outside the CDR3, is KAGVTQTPRYLIKTRGQQVTLSCSPISGHRSVSWYQQTPGQGLQFLFEYFSETQRNKGNFPGRFSGRQFSNSRSEMNVSTLELGDSALYLCASSGRDRYYNEQFFGPGTRLTVL.

The count of this clone is one. The genes are TRBV4-3 and TRBJ1-1, with 8 bases aligning to TRBD1. CDR3 length: 17 residues. V lost 5 bases, J lost 3 bases, and 14 bases stayed unmatched. The germline V gene has CDR1 LGHNA and CDR2 YSLEER. CDR3 sequence (DNA): TGCGCCAGCAGCACCTCCCGGACAGGGCACAGGGACACTGAAGCTTTCTTT. Encoded protein: CASSTSRTGHRDTEAFF.

The chain employs TRBV18 and TRBJ1-3; D is unclear. The germline V gene encodes CDR1 KGHSH and CDR2 LQKENI. The germline V and J ends were trimmed by 1 base and 3 bases, with 16 bases remaining between them. The CDR3 loop spans 17 amino acids. The CDR3 spells CASSPQAGGLSGNTIYF. Here the CDR3 DNA reads TGTGCCAGCTCACCACAGGCTGGCGGGCTCAGTGGAAACACCATATATTTT.

The J gene is TRBJ1-5, the V gene TRBV19; no firm D call. CDR3 length equals 14 residues. Trimming took 0 bases from V and 15 from J, leaving 18 bases between them. Per the germline V gene, CDR1 is LNHDA and CDR2 is SQIVND (reference sequence). Here the CDR3 DNA reads TGTGCCAGTAGTATAGATCGAGGGCCCCCTCCCGCGCATTTT. This translates into CASSIDRGPPPAHF.

The chain links TRBV4-2 to TRBJ2-2; D gene uncertain. The V end was cut by 0 bases, the J end by 2 bases, with 7 bases between. CDR1 LGHNA and CDR2 YNFKEQ come from the germline V gene. The CDR3 has 15 residues. The CDR3 DNA is TGTGCCAGCAGCCAAGATTGGAGAAACACCGGGGAGCTGTTTTTT. Translated, it gives CASSQDWRNTGELFF.

This clone was observed a single time. The genes are TRBV7-2 and TRBJ1-5, with 7 bases matching TRBD1. J lost 6 bases, V lost 3 bases, and 8 bases had no gene match. This CDR3 comprises 15 residues. Looked up from germline, CDR1 is SGHTA and CDR2 is FQGNSA. The CDR3: CASSFSGQVLQPQHF. The CDR3 coding sequence is TGTGCCAGCAGCTTCTCAGGACAGGTCCTTCAGCCCCAGCATTTT.

This sequence joins TRBV19 and TRBJ2-5; D may be TRBD2 (5 bases). Trimming took 0 bases from V and 5 from J, leaving 10 bases between them. Germline values: CDR1 LNHDA, CDR2 SQIVND (reference sequence). This CDR3 is 14 amino acids long. The CDR3 sequence is CASSIDREEETQYF. The CDR3 DNA sequence: TGTGCCAGTAGTATAGACCGGGAAGAGGAGACCCAGTACTTC.

V is TRBV3-1 (or the pseudogene TRBV3-2) and J is TRBJ2-1; 9 positions match TRBD2. The CDR3 is 17 amino acids. The germline V gene has CDR1 LGHDT and CDR2 YNNKEL (reference sequence). V shed 0 bases, J shed 8 bases, and the junction held 11 bases outside the gene matches. CDR3 bases: TGTGCCAGCAGCCAAGATCCCCCGGGACTAGCAGGCGATGAGCAGTTCTTC. This codes for CASSQDPPGLAGDEQFF.

The rearrangement links TRBV12-3 or TRBV12-4 to TRBJ1-5; D remains ambiguous. The ends were cut back, 1 base at V and 9 bases at J, with 7 bases in the middle. The CDR3 covers 12 residues. The CDR3 loop is CASSLGEGPQHF. The CDR3 DNA sequence: TGTGCCAGCAGTTTAGGGGAGGGGCCCCAGCATTTT.

The V gene is TRBV29-1, the J gene TRBJ2-2, with D possibly matching TRBD2 (5 bases). V was cut by 7 bases and J by 1 base, with 10 bases left in between. The CDR3 loop spans 13 amino acids. CDR1 SQVTM and CDR2 ANQGSEA come from the germline V gene. The CDR3 region is CSATGWNTGELFF. The CDR3 DNA reads as TGCAGCGCAACGGGGTGGAACACCGGGGAGCTGTTTTTT.

The V gene is TRBV7-9, the J gene TRBJ1-1; tentative D call: TRBD1 (5 bases). Trimming took off 5 bases at V and 13 bases at J, with 14 bases between the two ends. The CDR3 length is 11 residues. Germline lookup yields CDR1 SEHNR and CDR2 FQNEAQ (reference sequence). The CDR3 nucleotides read TGTGCCAGCAGCGTACAGGTTCAGGTTTTCTTT. Its protein is CASSVQVQVFF.

J is TRBJ2-5 and V is TRBV5-1; the D is unclear. The CDR3 runs to 13 residues. V dropped 4 bases and J dropped 4 bases, with 11 bases sitting between them. The germline gives CDR1 SGHRS, CDR2 YFSETQ. Written as DNA, the CDR3 is TGCGCCAGCAGCCCCCAGACGGGAGAGACCCAGTACTTC. Translated: CASSPQTGETQYF.